Below are 27 T cell receptor beta chains sequenced from a single sample in a study of T cell responses to AZD1222 COVID-19 vaccine. The table came from immunoSEQ multiplex PCR; TCRdb's copy has only in-frame clones and leaves some out. The data hold about 120,000 clones, with more than 80% observed a single time. The source material was peripheral blood, sampled 28 days after the second dose of the MenACWY control vaccine. The receptors stem from an adult who received the MenACWY meningococcal vaccine as a control.

The rearrangement joins TRBV7-8 to TRBJ2-5; D is possibly TRBD1 (6 bases). Between the trimmed V and J ends, which lost 5 bases and 5 bases, there was a span of 18 bases. CDR3 length equals 15 residues. The germline CDR1 and CDR2 sequences are SGHVS and FQNEAQ. DNA for the CDR3: TGTGCCAGCAGCGCTCGGGACACCCGGAGGGAGACCCAGTACTTC. Translation: CASSARDTRRETQYF.

This clone was detected only once. The CDR3 is CASSLDTAQYGYTF. CDR3 DNA sequence: TGTGCCAGCAGCTTAGACACGGCACAATATGGCTACACCTTC. V and J are TRBV7-9 and TRBJ1-2; D is uncertain. This CDR3 is 14 amino acids long. Trimming removed 1 base at V and 5 bases at J, with 11 bases between. Per the germline V gene, CDR1 is SEHNR and CDR2 is FQNEAQ (reference sequence).

The chain combines TRBV5-5 with TRBJ2-7; 10 bases agree with TRBD2. Trimming at V came to 5 bases and at J to 7 bases, leaving 15 bases not matched to a gene. Germline V gives CDR1 SGHKS, CDR2 YYEKEE (reference sequence). This CDR3 has 16 amino acids. CDR3 residues: CASRPAASGSRGEQYF. CDR3 coding DNA: TGTGCCAGCAGGCCGGCGGCTAGCGGGAGCCGGGGGGAGCAGTACTTC.

The chain combines TRBV5-6 with TRBJ2-1, with 7 bases matching TRBD2. Trimming at V came to 2 bases and at J to 4 bases, leaving 6 bases not matched to a gene. The CDR3 has 15 amino acids. Germline CDR1 and CDR2: SGHDT and YYEEEE. This chain's CDR3 is CASSFGGKRYNEQFF. CDR3 in DNA: TGTGCCAGCAGCTTCGGGGGGAAGAGGTACAATGAGCAGTTCTTC.

The chain employs TRBV4-1 and TRBJ2-1; the D is unclear. The CDR3 runs 13 residues. Trimming removed 5 bases at V and 6 bases at J, with 11 bases between. From germline, CDR1 is MGHRA and CDR2 YSYEKL. The CDR3 protein is CASSARKVNEQFF. As DNA, the CDR3 is TGCGCCAGCAGCGCCCGTAAAGTCAATGAGCAGTTCTTC.

This rearrangement joins TRBV3-1 (or the pseudogene TRBV3-2) to TRBJ2-3; D assignment may be TRBD1 or TRBD2 (5 bases each). In germline, CDR1 is LGHDT, CDR2 YNNKEL (reference sequence). The V end was cut by 1 base, the J end by 15 bases, with 14 bases between. CDR3 length equals 12 residues. The CDR3 sequence: CASSQGDGGAYF. In DNA form, the CDR3 reads TGTGCCAGCAGCCAAGGGGACGGAGGAGCTTATTTT.

J is TRBJ2-3 and V is TRBV2; no clear D. In germline, CDR1 is SNHLY, CDR2 FYNNEI. The CDR3 consists of 12 residues. Trimming stripped 7 bases from V and 8 bases from J, with 13 bases between. The CDR3 sequence: CASMGILGTQYF. CDR3 nucleotide sequence: TGTGCCAGCATGGGGATCCTTGGTACGCAGTATTTT.

The chain is built from TRBV9 and TRBJ1-1, with D unclear. The CDR3 contains 14 residues. CDR1 is SGDLS and CDR2 is YYNGEE in the germline V gene. V dropped 0 bases and J dropped 4 bases, with 10 bases sitting between them. CDR3 bases: TGTGCCAGCAGCGTAGTAGCTGGGATCACTGAAGCTTTCTTT. Protein: CASSVVAGITEAFF.

The chain is built from TRBV11-2 and TRBJ2-2, with 12 positions matching TRBD1. Looked up from germline, CDR1 is SGHAT and CDR2 is FQNNGV. The junction had 5 bases not matched to a gene; V was cut back by 2 bases and J by 4 bases. The CDR3 is 17 amino acids. The CDR3 nucleotides are TGTGCCAGCAGCTTACCCCCGGGACAGGGGGCCACCGGGGAGCTGTTTTTT. This codes for CASSLPPGQGATGELFF.

The chain uses TRBV4-1 and TRBJ2-1; 7 bases are shared with TRBD1. CDR3 length equals 18 residues. V was pared by 7 bases and J by 4 bases, with 19 bases of the junction left unmatched. Germline loops: CDR1 MGHRA, CDR2 YSYEKL. CDR3 in DNA: TGCGCCAGCAAAGAAGCCCCGGGACAGCCGGCCTATTACAATGAGCAGTTCTTC. It encodes CASKEAPGQPAYYNEQFF.

CDR3 protein: CASSPTHGRNQPQHF. DNA for the CDR3: TGTGCCAGCAGCCCTACACACGGACGGAATCAGCCCCAGCATTTT. The chain has TRBV27 and TRBJ1-5; D uncertain. Trimming pared 6 bases from V and 4 bases from J, leaving 16 bases between. Germline CDR1 and CDR2: MNHEY and SMNVEV (reference sequence). This CDR3 is 15 amino acids long.

The V and J genes are TRBV2 and TRBJ1-5; 7 bases align to TRBD1. From germline, CDR1 is SNHLY and CDR2 FYNNEI. Trimming took 6 bases from V and 2 from J; bases not matched to a gene: 7. The CDR3 is made up of 15 amino acids. The CDR3 spells CASRGDRAGNQPQHF. CDR3 bases: TGTGCCAGCAGGGGTGACAGGGCGGGCAATCAGCCCCAGCATTTT.

The V and J genes are TRBV5-4 and TRBJ1-2, with 7 nucleotides matching TRBD1. The CDR3 extends over 12 amino acids. Germline CDR1 SGHNT, CDR2 YYREEE (reference sequence). J gave up 4 bases and V 4 bases, and 1 base lay outside the gene matches. Here the CDR3 reads CASSEGAYGYTF. The CDR3, as DNA: TGTGCCAGCAGCGAGGGGGCCTATGGCTACACCTTC.

The chain recombines TRBV7-8 with TRBJ1-5, with 7 bases that match TRBD1. Looked up from germline, CDR1 is SGHVS and CDR2 is FQNEAQ. The CDR3 has 16 amino acids. V dropped 5 bases and J dropped 0; count of bases not matched to a gene: 7. CDR3 in DNA: TGTGCCAGCAGCCTGGGACAGTCATATAGCAATCAGCCCCAGCATTTT. Its protein product is CASSLGQSYSNQPQHF.

The chain couples TRBV9 to TRBJ2-7, with TRBD2 matching over 9 bases. From germline, CDR1 is SGDLS and CDR2 YYNGEE. Trimming at V came to 3 bases and at J to 2 bases, leaving 3 bases not matched to a gene. The CDR3 extends over 14 amino acids. CDR3 in amino acids: CASSETSGPYEQYF. The CDR3 DNA sequence: TGTGCCAGCAGCGAGACTAGCGGACCCTACGAGCAGTACTTC.

The gene calls are TRBV3-1 (or the pseudogene TRBV3-2) and TRBJ2-3, with 8 bases identical to TRBD2. With 1 base clipped from V and 0 bases from J, the junction kept 6 bases outside the gene matches. Germline CDR1 and CDR2: LGHDT and YNNKEL (reference sequence). The CDR3 contains 17 residues. The CDR3 DNA reads TGTGCCAGCAGCCAAGGGACTAGCCTTACTAGCACAGATACGCAGTATTTT. Its translation is CASSQGTSLTSTDTQYF.

This clone came up once. The V call is TRBV5-5, the J call TRBJ2-5; D gene uncertain. This CDR3 region has 14 residues. The V and J ends lost 6 bases and 2 bases respectively, with 14 bases between them. Germline V gene lookup returns CDR1 SGHKS and CDR2 YYEKEE (reference sequence). The CDR3 DNA reads TGTGCCAGCAACCCATACATTAGGCAAGAGACCCAGTACTTC. Protein: CASNPYIRQETQYF.

This clone was found once. This chain links TRBV7-9 with TRBJ2-1, with D perhaps being TRBD1 or TRBD2 (5 bases each). The CDR3 is made up of 14 amino acids. Per the germline V gene, CDR1 is SEHNR and CDR2 is FQNEAQ (reference sequence). V lost 3 bases to trimming and J lost 2 bases, with 8 bases between them. The CDR3 DNA reads as TGTGCCAGCAGCTTTCAGGGAGCCTACAATGAGCAGTTCTTC. Translated: CASSFQGAYNEQFF.

The rearrangement joins TRBV27 to TRBJ2-1, with 7 bases aligning to TRBD1. This CDR3 has 15 residues. The J segment lost 6 bases and the V segment lost 6 bases, leaving 11 bases of the junction unmatched. From germline, CDR1 is MNHEY and CDR2 SMNVEV (reference sequence). The DNA of the CDR3 is TGTGCCAGCAGATTGGACAGGAGGATTAGCAATGAGCAGTTCTTC. As protein: CASRLDRRISNEQFF.

The chain couples TRBV19 to TRBJ2-3, with 14 bases that match TRBD2. There are 18 residues in the CDR3. Germline values: CDR1 LNHDA, CDR2 SQIVND (reference sequence). V dropped 4 bases and J dropped 0; count of bases not matched to a gene: 6. The CDR3 DNA sequence: TGTGCCAGTAGTAACGGACTAGCGGGAGGCCACAGCACAGATACGCAGTATTTT. As protein: CASSNGLAGGHSTDTQYF.

CDR3 DNA: TGCGCCAGCAGCCACCGGACAGGGCCTAATCAGCCCCAGCATTTT. Its protein product is CASSHRTGPNQPQHF. The chain combines TRBV4-1 with TRBJ1-5; 8 bases match TRBD1. This CDR3 has 15 residues. Germline CDR1 is MGHRA and CDR2 is YSYEKL. The junction had 5 bases not matched to a gene; V was cut back by 3 bases and J by 4 bases.

CDR3 nucleotides: TGTGCCAGCAGCACGACAGAGAACACTGAAGCTTTCTTT. This sequence encodes CASSTTENTEAFF. The chain carries TRBV7-9 and TRBJ1-1; weak D call: TRBD1 (5 bases). Germline CDR1 is SEHNR and CDR2 is FQNEAQ (reference sequence). With 5 bases removed from V and 1 base from J, the gap between germline ends came to 8 bases. The CDR3 sequence is 13 residues long. The whole variable domain, remainder taken from reference TRBV7-9 and TRBJ1-1, is DTGVSQNPRHKITKRGQNVTFRCDPISEHNRLYWYRQTLGQGPEFLTYFQNEAQLEKSRLLSDRFSAERPKGSFSTLEIQRTEQGDSAMYLCASSTTENTEAFFGQGTRLTVV.

The V call is TRBV19, the J call TRBJ1-5; D is ambiguous. CDR3 length: 15 residues. V gave up 0 bases and J gave up 5 bases, with 11 bases separating them. Germline assignment: CDR1 LNHDA and CDR2 SQIVND (reference sequence). The CDR3 loop reads CASSIDTRPHQPQHF. The CDR3 DNA reads as TGTGCCAGTAGTATAGACACCAGGCCCCATCAGCCCCAGCATTTT.

This rearrangement joins TRBV5-1 to TRBJ1-3; D uncertain. The V and J ends lost 0 bases and 2 bases respectively, with 18 bases between them. Germline V gene lookup returns CDR1 SGHRS and CDR2 YFSETQ. This CDR3 comprises 18 residues. DNA for the CDR3: TGCGCCAGCAGCTTGGGATCTCCCGCAGGTCACCCTGGAAACACCATATATTTT. It codes for CASSLGSPAGHPGNTIYF.

The chain uses TRBV19 and TRBJ2-7, with 10 bases matching TRBD1. Germline CDR1 and CDR2: LNHDA and SQIVND (reference sequence). Germline trimming cut 6 bases from V and 5 bases from J; bases unmatched to any gene: 7. The CDR3 sequence is 14 residues long. CDR3 residues: CASRDRGQTDEQYF. The CDR3 region has the DNA TGTGCCAGTAGAGACAGGGGGCAGACGGACGAGCAGTACTTC.

The chain recombines TRBV6-2 or TRBV6-3 with TRBJ2-1; TRBD1 aligns across 8 bases. The CDR3 spans 19 residues. Germline CDR1 is MNHEY and CDR2 is SVGEGT. Unmatched junction bases numbered 12, after V lost 2 bases and J lost 0 bases. The CDR3 DNA reads as TGTGCCAGCAGTTACGAGGACAGGGAGGTAATAAGCTCCTACAATGAGCAGTTCTTC. Translated, it gives CASSYEDREVISSYNEQFF.

This chain connects TRBV3-1 (or the pseudogene TRBV3-2) to TRBJ1-6, with a possible D match to TRBD1 (6 bases). The germline V and J ends were trimmed by 3 bases and 7 bases, with 7 bases remaining between them. This CDR3 contains 13 residues. Germline CDR1 reads LGHDT; CDR2 reads YNNKEL (reference sequence). The CDR3 here is CASSQGANSPLHF. The DNA of the CDR3 is TGTGCCAGCAGCCAGGGGGCGAATTCACCCCTCCACTTT.